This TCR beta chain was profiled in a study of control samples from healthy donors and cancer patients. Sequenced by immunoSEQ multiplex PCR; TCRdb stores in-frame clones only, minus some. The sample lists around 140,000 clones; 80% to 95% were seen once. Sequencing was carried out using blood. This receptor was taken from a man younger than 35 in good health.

The DNA of the CDR3 is TGTGCCAGCAGCGGGGGCCCCTACGAGCAGTACTTC. Translation gives CASSGGPYEQYF. The chain has TRBV7-9 and TRBJ2-7; a possible D gene is TRBD1 (6 bases). The CDR3 totals 12 residues. V lost 5 bases and J lost 2, with 7 bases in between. CDR1 is SEHNR, CDR2 FQNEAQ, per germline (reference sequence).